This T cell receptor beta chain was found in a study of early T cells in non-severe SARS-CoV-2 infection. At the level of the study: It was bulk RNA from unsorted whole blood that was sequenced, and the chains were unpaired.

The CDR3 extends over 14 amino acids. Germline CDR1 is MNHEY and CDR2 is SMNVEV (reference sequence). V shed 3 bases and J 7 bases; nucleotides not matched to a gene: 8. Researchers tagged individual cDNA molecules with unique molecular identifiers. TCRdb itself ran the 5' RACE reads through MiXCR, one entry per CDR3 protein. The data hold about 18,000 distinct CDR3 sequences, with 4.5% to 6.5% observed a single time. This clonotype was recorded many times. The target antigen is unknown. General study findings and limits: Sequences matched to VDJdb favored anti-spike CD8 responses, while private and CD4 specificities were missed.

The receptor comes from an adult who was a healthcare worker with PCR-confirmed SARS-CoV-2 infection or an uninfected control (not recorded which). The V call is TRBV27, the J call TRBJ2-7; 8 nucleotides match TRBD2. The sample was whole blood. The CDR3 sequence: CASSFKRETREQYF. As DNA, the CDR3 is TGTGCCAGCAGTTTCAAGCGGGAGACTCGGGAGCAGTACTTC.